The next 20 T cell receptor beta chains were all read from a single sample in a study of beta chain features in type 1 diabetes. Overall study results and limits: In all four CD4+ subsets, TCRB CDR3 length was significantly, moderately reduced in type 1 diabetes.

The investigators reverse transcribed all of the isolated RNA, so they sequenced expressed TCRB transcripts. Profiling relied on immunoSEQ multiplex PCR, and the TCRdb table lists in-frame clones only, not all of them. Among nearly 350,000 clones listed, approximately 9.7% were seen once. Their target antigens are unknown. The specimen sequenced was central memory CD4+ T cells from blood. All receptors derive from a man aged 25-45 years with type 1 diabetes.

This clone was counted a few times. This chain connects TRBV27 to TRBJ1-4; no firm D call. Germline V gene data show CDR1 as MNHEY and CDR2 as SMNVEV (reference sequence). This CDR3 has 12 amino acids. V lost 7 bases to trimming and J lost 4 bases, with 7 bases between them. CDR3 sequence: CASMGNNEKLFF. CDR3 nucleotides: TGTGCCAGCATGGGGAATAATGAAAAACTGTTTTTT.

This clone has at least ten counts. V gene TRBV23-1 combines with J gene TRBJ2-4; D is perhaps TRBD1 (6 bases). TRBV23-1 is labeled an ORF, and its function is uncertain. The CDR3 has 16 amino acids. The V gene lost 0 bases and the J gene lost 1 base, with 10 bases spanning the gap. The CDR3 coding sequence is TGCGCCAGCAGTCAATCTCAGCAGGGGGCCAAAAACATTCAGTACTTC. Translated: CASSQSQQGAKNIQYF.

This clone was picked up a small number of times. This rearrangement joins TRBV29-1 to TRBJ2-7, with D possibly TRBD1 on 5 matching bases. Deletions cut 8 bases from V and 3 bases from J, with 11 bases between. The CDR3 is made up of 11 amino acids. Germline CDR1 and CDR2: SQVTM and ANQGSEA. The CDR3 spells CSTIQGYEQYF. CDR3 in DNA: TGCAGCACTATCCAGGGCTACGAGCAGTACTTC.

A note on this clone: A clone one base away is much larger, so this may be a read error. This sample also contains other DNA sequences that code for the same CDR3. The chain employs TRBV11-2 and TRBJ2-6; 7 bases align to TRBD1. The CDR3 loop spans 15 amino acids. Per the germline V gene, CDR1 is SGHAT and CDR2 is FQNNGV. Trimming removed 6 bases from V and 0 bases from J; junction bases left unmatched: 2. CDR3 nucleotides: TGTGCCAGCAGTCGGGACAGCTCTGGGGCCAACGTCCTGACTTTC. This codes for CASSRDSSGANVLTF.

This clone has a handful of counts. The chain is built from TRBV28 and TRBJ2-3, with 8 bases matching TRBD2. The trim removed 8 bases at V and 0 bases at J, leaving 4 bases unmatched. The germline V gene encodes CDR1 MDHEN and CDR2 SYDVKM. This CDR3 contains 14 residues. Here the CDR3 DNA reads TGTGCCAGCCGAAGCGGGGGTAGCACAGATACGCAGTATTTT. It specifies CASRSGGSTDTQYF.

This clone appeared a few times. The gene calls are TRBV10-3 and TRBJ1-6, with D maybe TRBD1 (6 bases). This CDR3 region has 15 residues. The V end was cut by 6 bases, the J end by 7 bases, with 16 bases between. Per germline, CDR1 ENHRY and CDR2 SYGVKD. The CDR3 spells CAIRLNTGFNSPLHF. The CDR3 DNA follows: TGTGCCATCAGACTCAACACAGGGTTCAATTCACCCCTCCACTTT.

The rearrangement uses TRBV7-9 and TRBJ1-1; D is unresolved. V lost 5 bases to trimming and J lost 5 bases, with 21 bases between them. This CDR3 region has 16 residues. The germline V gene has CDR1 SEHNR and CDR2 FQNEAQ (reference sequence). CDR3 nucleotides: TGTGCCAGCAGCCCACGCGAAGGACGGGGAAAGACTGAAGCTTTCTTT. Its protein is CASSPREGRGKTEAFF.

In its sample, this clone was seen many times. This chain links TRBV5-1 with TRBJ1-1; tentative D call: TRBD1 (5 bases). Trimming stripped 4 bases from V and 5 bases from J, with 12 bases between. The CDR3 spans 13 residues. Germline lookup yields CDR1 SGHRS and CDR2 YFSETQ. This CDR3 reads CASSQTKGTEAFF. Written as DNA, the CDR3 is TGCGCCAGCAGCCAGACGAAGGGGACTGAAGCTTTCTTT.

This clone was seen more than once but under ten times. This chain's CDR3 is CASNLLAGANEQFF. The CDR3 DNA is TGTGCCAGCAACCTACTAGCGGGGGCGAATGAGCAGTTCTTC. This chain links TRBV7-2 with TRBJ2-1; 11 bases agree with TRBD2. V lost 7 bases and J lost 7; bases outside the gene matches: 6. The CDR3 runs 14 residues. Germline lookup yields CDR1 SGHTA and CDR2 FQGNSA.

This sequence joins TRBV6-6 and TRBJ1-5; D is unresolved. V lost 0 bases, J lost 2 bases, and 5 bases lay in between. CDR3 size: 14 residues. Germline CDR1 and CDR2: MNHNY and SVGAGI (reference sequence). CDR3 amino acids: CASSYSDGNQPQHF. The DNA for the CDR3 is TGTGCCAGCAGTTACTCAGATGGCAATCAGCCCCAGCATTTT.

This clone was seen only a few times. CDR3 DNA sequence: TGTGCCAGCAGCACGACCGTATCGGGCACTGAAGCTTTCTTT. Translating it yields CASSTTVSGTEAFF. The V gene is TRBV11-2, the J gene TRBJ1-1; D remains unclear. There are 14 residues in the CDR3. V gave up 5 bases and J gave up 4 bases, with 14 bases separating them. CDR1 SGHAT and CDR2 FQNNGV come from the germline V gene. Filled out from reference TRBV11-2 and TRBJ1-1, the complete variable domain reads EAGVAQSPRYKIIEKRQSVAFWCNPISGHATLYWYQQILGQGPKLLIQFQNNGVVDDSQLPKDRFSAERLKGVDSTLKIQPAKLEDSAVYLCASSTTVSGTEAFFGQGTRLTVV.

Notes on this clone: This specimen includes other DNA sequences encoding the same CDR3. The CDR3 nucleotides read TGTGCCAGCTCACCACGAAGGGGCGAGACCCAGTACTTC. This codes for CASSPRRGETQYF. The J gene is TRBJ2-5, the V gene TRBV18, with TRBD1 as a possible D gene (5 bases). Germline V gene lookup returns CDR1 KGHSH and CDR2 LQKENI. This CDR3 comprises 13 residues. V was shortened by 1 base and J by 5 bases, with 8 bases between the two germline ends.

The chain recombines TRBV19 with TRBJ1-5; D ambiguous. The CDR3 has 15 amino acids. Germline values: CDR1 LNHDA, CDR2 SQIVND (reference sequence). Trimming removed 0 bases from V and 4 bases from J, with 10 bases in between. CDR3 nucleotide sequence: TGTGCCAGTAGTATAGATCCAGCCTTGAATCAGCCCCAGCATTTT. Translated, it gives CASSIDPALNQPQHF.

CDR3 DNA: TGTGCCAGCAGCGTGGCCGGAGATTCCTACAATGAGCAGTTCTTC. Protein sequence: CASSVAGDSYNEQFF. This rearrangement joins TRBV9 to TRBJ2-1, with unresolved D. CDR3 length equals 15 residues. Germline values: CDR1 SGDLS, CDR2 YYNGEE. V was clipped by 2 bases and J by 1 base, with 10 bases between them.

There are a few counts of this clone. The J gene is TRBJ2-3, the V gene TRBV7-2; 9 nucleotides agree with TRBD2. There are 15 residues in the CDR3. The V and J ends lost 4 bases and 11 bases, in that order; junction bases with no gene match: 13. Germline lookup yields CDR1 SGHTA and CDR2 FQGNSA. CDR3 coding DNA: TGTGCCAGCAGCTCCTCCGGGCTAGCGGGAACCCAGCAGTATTTT. The encoded protein is CASSSSGLAGTQQYF. Full variable domain (rest looked up from reference TRBV7-2 and TRBJ2-3): GAGVSQSPSNKVTEKGKDVELRCDPISGHTALYWYRQSLGQGLEFLIYFQGNSAPDKSGLPSDRFSAERTGGSVSTLTIQRTQQEDSAVYLCASSSSGLAGTQQYFGPGTRLTVL.

This clone was seen a few times. The chain uses TRBV7-8 and TRBJ2-3; D not resolved. Trimming stripped 4 bases from V and 1 base from J, with 12 bases between. The CDR3 contains 15 residues. CDR1 and CDR2 (germline): SGHVS, FQNEAQ. CDR3: CASSSRSPGTDTQYF. The CDR3 DNA is TGTGCCAGCAGCTCCCGATCCCCTGGCACAGATACGCAGTATTTT.

Note on this clone: Other DNA sequences in the same sample also yield this CDR3. The V call is TRBV2, the J call TRBJ1-1; D is perhaps TRBD1 (5 bases). CDR1 and CDR2 (germline): SNHLY, FYNNEI. This CDR3 contains 14 residues. The V end lost 0 bases, the J end lost 3 bases, and 8 bases lay between the germline ends. In DNA form, the CDR3 reads TGTGCCAGCAGTGAAGCAGGGACCGACACTGAAGCTTTCTTT. The encoded protein is CASSEAGTDTEAFF.

This clone was seen repeatedly, ten times or more. Other nucleotide sequences from this sample produce the same CDR3. The chain has TRBV2 and TRBJ2-5, with D uncertain. This CDR3 contains 11 residues. Germline-derived CDR1 and CDR2 are SNHLY and FYNNEI. Trimming pared 7 bases from V and 2 bases from J, leaving 5 bases between. The CDR3 DNA follows: TGTGCCAGCACTAGTCAAGAGACCCAGTACTTC. Protein sequence: CASTSQETQYF.

V gene TRBV9 combines with J gene TRBJ1-5; D unclear. The CDR3 loop spans 15 amino acids. Germline V gene data show CDR1 as SGDLS and CDR2 as YYNGEE. Trimming cost V 4 bases and J 1 base, with 12 bases left between them. The CDR3 DNA follows: TGTGCCAGCAGCCCTTTGGACGGGAGCAATCAGCCCCAGCATTTT. Amino acid sequence: CASSPLDGSNQPQHF.

The chain employs TRBV4-3 and TRBJ2-2; 14 bases fit TRBD2. The CDR3 sequence is 17 residues long. The ends lost 1 base at V and 10 bases at J; junction bases unmatched: 8. Germline V gene sequence: CDR1 LGHNA, CDR2 YSLEER. CDR3 DNA: TGCGCCAGCAGCCAAGGTTGGACTAGCGGGGGGTCTGCGGAGCTGTTTTTT. Its protein is CASSQGWTSGGSAELFF.